This T cell receptor (beta chain) came from a study of shared clonotypes between healthy human individuals. Study details: Plates per donor: three CD4 naive, three CD4 memory, two CD8 naive, one CD8 memory. Overall study findings and caveats: Among several donors, roughly 5% of naive CD4 clonotypes were found in common.

Notes on this clone: What it binds is not known.

V was clipped by 4 bases and J by 7 bases, with 17 bases between them. The CDR3 is 14 amino acids. CDR1 is SGHDT, CDR2 YYEEEE, per germline. Only in-frame clones appear in the TCRdb table, and some are missing; sequencing was by immunoSEQ multiplex PCR. The sample yields about 2.4 million clones, around nine tenths seen once. The clonotype originates from a man aged 18 to 35 in good health. The source material was naive CD4+ T cells sorted from blood. Subset described: CD45RA+ positively selected. V and J are TRBV5-6 and TRBJ1-2, with a tentative D call TRBD1 (6 bases). The CDR3 is CASSREQGSVGYTF. The CDR3 DNA reads TGTGCCAGCAGCAGAGAACAGGGATCTGTTGGCTACACCTTC.